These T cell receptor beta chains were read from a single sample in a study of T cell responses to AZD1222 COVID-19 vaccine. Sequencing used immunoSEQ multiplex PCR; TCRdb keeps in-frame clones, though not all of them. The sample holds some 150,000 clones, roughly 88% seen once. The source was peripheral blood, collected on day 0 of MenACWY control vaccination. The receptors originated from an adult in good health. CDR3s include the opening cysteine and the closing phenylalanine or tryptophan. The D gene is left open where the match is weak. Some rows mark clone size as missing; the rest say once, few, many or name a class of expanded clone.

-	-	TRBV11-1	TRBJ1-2	TGTGCCAGCAGCTGGACAGTGAACTATGGCTACACCTTC	CASSWTVNYGYTF
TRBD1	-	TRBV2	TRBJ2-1	TGTGCCAGCAGTGGTGGGAACAGGGGGCTTGAGCAGTTCTTC	CASSGGNRGLEQFF
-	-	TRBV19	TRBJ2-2	TGTGCCAGTAGTACGTCGACAGACCCGAACACCGGGGAGCTGTTTTTT	CASSTSTDPNTGELFF
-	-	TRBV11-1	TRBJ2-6	TGTGCCAGCAGCTTTCGGCAGACCTCTGGGGCCAACGTCCTGACTTTC	CASSFRQTSGANVLTF
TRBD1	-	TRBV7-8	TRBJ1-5	TGTGCCAGCAGCTGGGGACAGTATAGCAATCAGCCCCAGCATTTT	CASSWGQYSNQPQHF
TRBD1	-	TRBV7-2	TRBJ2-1	TGTGCCAGCAGCCTACAGGGCAGGGGGTACAATGAGCAGTTCTTC	CASSLQGRGYNEQFF
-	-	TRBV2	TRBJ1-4	TGTGCCAGCAGTTTACCCGGGGCGGCTAATGAAAAACTGTTTTTT	CASSLPGAANEKLFF
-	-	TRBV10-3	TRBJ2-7	TGTGCCACCAGTGAGTCGAGGCAGAGCTCCTACGAGCAGTACTTC	CATSESRQSSYEQYF
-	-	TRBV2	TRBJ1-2	TGTGCCAGCAGCCCCCAAGGGAGCTATGGCTACACCTTC	CASSPQGSYGYTF
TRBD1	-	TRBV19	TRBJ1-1	TGTGCCAGCACAAAACCGGGACAGGGGGCGCGTAGTGAAGCTTTCTTT	CASTKPGQGARSEAFF
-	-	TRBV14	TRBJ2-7	TGTGCCAGCAGCCAGGCTTTGGGGTCGCAGTACTTC	CASSQALGSQYF
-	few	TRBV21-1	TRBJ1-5	TGTGCCAGCAGGTCCATCCAGCCCCAGCATTTT	CASRSIQPQHF
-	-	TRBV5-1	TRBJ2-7	TGCGCCAGCAGCTTGTCGGCGGGGTCCTCCGAGCAGTACTTC	CASSLSAGSSEQYF
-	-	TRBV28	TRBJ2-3	TGTGCCAGCAGCGATGGAACTAGCACAGATACGCAGTATTTT	CASSDGTSTDTQYF
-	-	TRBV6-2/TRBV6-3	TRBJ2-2	TGTGCCAGCAGTTACCCACAGAGGGCCACCGGGGAGCTGTTTTTT	CASSYPQRATGELFF
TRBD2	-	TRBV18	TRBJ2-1	TGTGCCAGCTCGCCTCTAGCGGCCTGGGAGCAGTTCTTC	CASSPLAAWEQFF
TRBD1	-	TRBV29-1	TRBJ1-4	TGCAGCGTTGAAGATCCAGGGGGCGCAGATGAAAAACTGTTTTTT	CSVEDPGGADEKLFF
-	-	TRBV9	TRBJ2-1	TGTGCCAGCAGCGTAACCGTTATGGGGCTAAACAATGAGCAGTTCTTC	CASSVTVMGLNNEQFF
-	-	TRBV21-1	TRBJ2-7	TGTGCCAGCAGCAAAGTTTCTAGCGGGTTTTTGAGTGAGCAGTACTTC	CASSKVSSGFLSEQYF
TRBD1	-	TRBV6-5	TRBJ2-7	TGTGCCAGCAGTACGGACAGGGGATACGAGCAGTACTTC	CASSTDRGYEQYF
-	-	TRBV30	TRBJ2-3	TGTGCCTGGAATCCGGGGGCAGATACGCAGTATTTT	CAWNPGADTQYF
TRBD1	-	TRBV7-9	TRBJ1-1	TGTGCCAGCAGCAAGGACAGGGCCACTGAAGCTTTCTTT	CASSKDRATEAFF
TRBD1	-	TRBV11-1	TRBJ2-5	TGTGCCAGCAGCGACGGACAGGGCTGGCAAGAGACCCAGTACTTC	CASSDGQGWQETQYF
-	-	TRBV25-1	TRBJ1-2	TGTGCCAGCAGTGACTACGTAGGGAGCGGCTACACCTTC	CASSDYVGSGYTF